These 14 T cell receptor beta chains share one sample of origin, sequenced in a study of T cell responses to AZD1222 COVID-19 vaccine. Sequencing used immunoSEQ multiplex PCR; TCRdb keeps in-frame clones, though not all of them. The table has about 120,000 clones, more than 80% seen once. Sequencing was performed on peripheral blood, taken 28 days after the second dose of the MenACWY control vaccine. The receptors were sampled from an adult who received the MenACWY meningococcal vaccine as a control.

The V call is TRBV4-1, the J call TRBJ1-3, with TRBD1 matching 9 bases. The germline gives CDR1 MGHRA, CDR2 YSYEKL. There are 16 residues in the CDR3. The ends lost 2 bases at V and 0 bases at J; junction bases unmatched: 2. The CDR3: CASSQRTGASGNTIYF. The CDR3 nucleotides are TGCGCCAGCAGCCAAAGGACAGGGGCCTCTGGAAACACCATATATTTT.

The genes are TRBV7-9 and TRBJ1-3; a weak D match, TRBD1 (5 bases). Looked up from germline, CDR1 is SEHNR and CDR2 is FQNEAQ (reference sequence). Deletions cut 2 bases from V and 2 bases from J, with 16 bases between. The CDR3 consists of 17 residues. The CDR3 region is CASSLNKDSRTGNTIYF. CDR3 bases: TGTGCCAGCAGCTTAAATAAAGACAGCCGAACTGGAAACACCATATATTTT.

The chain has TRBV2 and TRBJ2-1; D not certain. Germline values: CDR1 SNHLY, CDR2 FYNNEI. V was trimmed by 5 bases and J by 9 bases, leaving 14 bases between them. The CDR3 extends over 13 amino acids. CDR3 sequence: CASSPRQVGEQFF. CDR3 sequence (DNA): TGTGCCAGCAGTCCTCGTCAGGTGGGTGAGCAGTTCTTC.

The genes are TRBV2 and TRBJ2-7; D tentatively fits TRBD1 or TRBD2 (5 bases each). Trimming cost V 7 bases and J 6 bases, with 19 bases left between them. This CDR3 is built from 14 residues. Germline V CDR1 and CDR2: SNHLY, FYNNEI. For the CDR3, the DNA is TGTGCCAGCACCGGGACCATGATATATCTCGAGCAGTACTTC. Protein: CASTGTMIYLEQYF. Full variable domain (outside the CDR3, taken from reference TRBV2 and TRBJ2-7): EPEVTQTPSHQVTQMGQEVILRCVPISNHLYFYWYRQILGQKVEFLVSFYNNEISEKSEIFDDQFSVERPDGSNFTLKIRSTKLEDSAMYFCASTGTMIYLEQYFGPGTRLTVT.

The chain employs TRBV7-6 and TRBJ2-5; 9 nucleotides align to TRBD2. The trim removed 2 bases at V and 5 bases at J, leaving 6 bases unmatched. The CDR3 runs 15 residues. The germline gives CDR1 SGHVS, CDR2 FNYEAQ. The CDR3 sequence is CASSLFAGGQETQYF. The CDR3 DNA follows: TGTGCCAGCAGCTTATTCGCGGGAGGGCAGGAGACCCAGTACTTC. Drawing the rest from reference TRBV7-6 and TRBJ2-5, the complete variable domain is GAGVSQSPRYKVTKRGQDVALRCDPISGHVSLYWYRQALGQGPEFLTYFNYEAQQDKSGLPNDRFSAERPEGSISTLTIQRTEQRDSAMYRCASSLFAGGQETQYFGPGTRLLVL.

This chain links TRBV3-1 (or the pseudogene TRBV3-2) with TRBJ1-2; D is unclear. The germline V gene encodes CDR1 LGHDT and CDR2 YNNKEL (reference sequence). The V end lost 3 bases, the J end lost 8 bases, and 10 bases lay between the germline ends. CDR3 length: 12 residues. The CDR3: CASSHPGFGYTF. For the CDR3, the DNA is TGTGCCAGCAGCCACCCAGGTTTCGGCTACACCTTC.

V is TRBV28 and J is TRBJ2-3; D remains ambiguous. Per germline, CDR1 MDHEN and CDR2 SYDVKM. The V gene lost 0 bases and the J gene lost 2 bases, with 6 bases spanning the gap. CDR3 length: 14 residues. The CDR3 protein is CASSLWSDTDTQYF. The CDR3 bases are TGTGCCAGCAGTTTATGGTCAGACACAGATACGCAGTATTTT.

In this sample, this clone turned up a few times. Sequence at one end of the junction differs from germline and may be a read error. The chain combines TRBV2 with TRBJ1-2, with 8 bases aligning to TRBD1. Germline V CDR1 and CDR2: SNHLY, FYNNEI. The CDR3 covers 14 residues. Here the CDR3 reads CASSEESSVGQESF. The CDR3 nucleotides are TGTGCCAGCAGTGAAGAGTCAAGTGTGGGACAGGAGAGCTTC.

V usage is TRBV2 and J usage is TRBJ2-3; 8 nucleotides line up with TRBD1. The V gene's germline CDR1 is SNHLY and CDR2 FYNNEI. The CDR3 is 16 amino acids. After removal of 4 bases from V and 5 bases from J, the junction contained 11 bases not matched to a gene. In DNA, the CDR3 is TGTGCCAGCAGTGCTAGACAGGGGTTAAGAGAAGATACGCAGTATTTT. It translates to CASSARQGLREDTQYF. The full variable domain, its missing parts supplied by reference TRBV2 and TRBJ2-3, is EPEVTQTPSHQVTQMGQEVILRCVPISNHLYFYWYRQILGQKVEFLVSFYNNEISEKSEIFDDQFSVERPDGSNFTLKIRSTKLEDSAMYFCASSARQGLREDTQYFGPGTRLTVL.

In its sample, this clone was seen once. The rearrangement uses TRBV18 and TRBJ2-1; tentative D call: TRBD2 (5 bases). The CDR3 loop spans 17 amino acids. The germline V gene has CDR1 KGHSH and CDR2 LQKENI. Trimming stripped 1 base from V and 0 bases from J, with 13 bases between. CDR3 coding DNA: TGTGCCAGCTCACCACAATTTCCGGGGAGCTCCTACAATGAGCAGTTCTTC. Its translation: CASSPQFPGSSYNEQFF.

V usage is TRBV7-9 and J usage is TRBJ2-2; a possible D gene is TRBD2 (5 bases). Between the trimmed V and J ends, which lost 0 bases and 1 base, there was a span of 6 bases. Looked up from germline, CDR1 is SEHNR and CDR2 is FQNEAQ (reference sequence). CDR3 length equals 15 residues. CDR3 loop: CASSLADWNTGELFF. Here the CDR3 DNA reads TGTGCCAGCAGCTTAGCGGACTGGAACACCGGGGAGCTGTTTTTT. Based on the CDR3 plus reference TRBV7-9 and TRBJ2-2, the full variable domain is DTGVSQNPRHKITKRGQNVTFRCDPISEHNRLYWYRQTLGQGPEFLTYFQNEAQLEKSRLLSDRFSAERPKGSFSTLEIQRTEQGDSAMYLCASSLADWNTGELFFGEGSRLTVL.

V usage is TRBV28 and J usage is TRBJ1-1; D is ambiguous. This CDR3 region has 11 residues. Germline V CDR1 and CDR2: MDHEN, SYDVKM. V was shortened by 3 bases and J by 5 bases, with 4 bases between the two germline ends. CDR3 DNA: TGTGCCAGCAGTTTGAGAACTGAAGCTTTCTTT. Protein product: CASSLRTEAFF.

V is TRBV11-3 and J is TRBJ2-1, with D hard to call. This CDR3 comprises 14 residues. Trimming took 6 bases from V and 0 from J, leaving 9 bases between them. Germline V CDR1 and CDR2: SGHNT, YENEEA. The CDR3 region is CASSEASSYNEQFF. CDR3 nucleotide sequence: TGTGCCAGCAGTGAGGCAAGCTCCTACAATGAGCAGTTCTTC.

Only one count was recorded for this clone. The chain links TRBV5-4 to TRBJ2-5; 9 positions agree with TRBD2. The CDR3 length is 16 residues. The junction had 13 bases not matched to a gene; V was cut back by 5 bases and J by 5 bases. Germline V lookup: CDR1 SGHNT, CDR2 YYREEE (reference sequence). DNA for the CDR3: TGTGCCAGCAGAACCGGGGTAGCGGGAGATGTTGAGACCCAGTACTTC. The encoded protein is CASRTGVAGDVETQYF.